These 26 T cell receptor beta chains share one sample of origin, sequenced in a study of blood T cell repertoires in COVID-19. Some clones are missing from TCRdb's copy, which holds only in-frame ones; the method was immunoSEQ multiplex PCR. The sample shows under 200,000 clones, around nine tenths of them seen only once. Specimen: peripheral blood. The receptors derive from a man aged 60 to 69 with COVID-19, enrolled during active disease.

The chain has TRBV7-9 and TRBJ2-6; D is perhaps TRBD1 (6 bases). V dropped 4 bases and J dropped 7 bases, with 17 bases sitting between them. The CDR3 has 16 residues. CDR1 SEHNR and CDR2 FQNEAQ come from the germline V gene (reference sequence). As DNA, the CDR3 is TGTGCCAGCAGCTCCGCCGACAGGTCTCTAGCCAACGTCCTGACTTTC. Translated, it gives CASSSADRSLANVLTF.

CDR3 residues: CASRKSGTTWGSTDTQYF. CDR3 bases: TGTGCCAGCCGGAAGTCCGGGACTACGTGGGGAAGCACAGATACGCAGTATTTT. The chain is built from TRBV27 and TRBJ2-3; 7 bases agree with TRBD2. V dropped 8 bases and J dropped 0; count of bases not matched to a gene: 17. The CDR3 runs to 18 residues. Germline V gene data show CDR1 as MNHEY and CDR2 as SMNVEV (reference sequence).

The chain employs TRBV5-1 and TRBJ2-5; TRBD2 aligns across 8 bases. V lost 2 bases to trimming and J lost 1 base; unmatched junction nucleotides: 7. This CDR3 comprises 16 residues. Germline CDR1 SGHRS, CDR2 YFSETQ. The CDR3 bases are TGCGCCAGCAGCTTCCGCAATAGCGGGACCCAAGAGACCCAGTACTTC. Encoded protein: CASSFRNSGTQETQYF.

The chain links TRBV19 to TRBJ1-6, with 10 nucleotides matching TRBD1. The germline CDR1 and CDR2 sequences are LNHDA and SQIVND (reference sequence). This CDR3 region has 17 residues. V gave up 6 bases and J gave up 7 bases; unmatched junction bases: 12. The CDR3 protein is CASSQGAGQGPNSPLHF. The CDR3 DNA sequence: TGTGCCAGTAGCCAAGGGGCGGGACAGGGGCCGAATTCACCCCTCCACTTT.

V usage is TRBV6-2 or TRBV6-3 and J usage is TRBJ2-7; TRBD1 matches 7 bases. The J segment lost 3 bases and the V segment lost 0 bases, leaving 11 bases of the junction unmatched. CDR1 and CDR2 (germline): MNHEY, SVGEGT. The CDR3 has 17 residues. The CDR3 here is CASSYSSQGGRNYEQYF. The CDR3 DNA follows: TGTGCCAGCAGTTACTCGAGTCAAGGGGGCCGGAACTACGAGCAGTACTTC.

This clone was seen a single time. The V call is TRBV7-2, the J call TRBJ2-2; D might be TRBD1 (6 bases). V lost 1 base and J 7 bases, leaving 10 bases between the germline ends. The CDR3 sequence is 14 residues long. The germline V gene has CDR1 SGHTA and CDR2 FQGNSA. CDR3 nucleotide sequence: TGTGCCAGCAGCTTAGGTCAGGGGATCGGGGAGCTGTTTTTT. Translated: CASSLGQGIGELFF.

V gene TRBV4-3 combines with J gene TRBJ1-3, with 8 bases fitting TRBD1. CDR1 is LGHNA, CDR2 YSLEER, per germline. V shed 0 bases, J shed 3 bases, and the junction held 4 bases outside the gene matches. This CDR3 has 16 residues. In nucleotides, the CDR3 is TGCGCCAGCAGCCAAGATTCGACAGGGGATGGAAACACCATATATTTT. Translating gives CASSQDSTGDGNTIYF.

The CDR3 nucleotides are TGTGCCAGCAGTTACGAGGGCGGGGCAGGGGAGACCCAGTACTTC. This translates into CASSYEGGAGETQYF. This chain connects TRBV6-6 to TRBJ2-5, with TRBD2 as a possible D gene (6 bases). The CDR3 covers 15 residues. With 2 bases removed from V and 5 bases from J, the gap between germline ends came to 15 bases. Germline-derived CDR1 and CDR2 are MNHNY and SVGAGI (reference sequence).

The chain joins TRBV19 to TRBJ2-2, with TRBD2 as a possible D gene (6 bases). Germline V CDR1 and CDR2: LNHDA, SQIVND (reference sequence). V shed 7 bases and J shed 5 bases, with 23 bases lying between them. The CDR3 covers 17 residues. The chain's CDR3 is CASTPPWGVSRTGELFF. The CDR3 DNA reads TGTGCCAGTACCCCGCCTTGGGGGGTATCTCGGACCGGGGAGCTGTTTTTT. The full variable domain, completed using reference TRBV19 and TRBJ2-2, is DGGITQSPKYLFRKEGQNVTLSCEQNLNHDAMYWYRQDPGQGLRLIYYSQIVNDFQKGDIAEGYSVSREKKESFPLTVTSAQKNPTAFYLCASTPPWGVSRTGELFFGEGSRLTVL.

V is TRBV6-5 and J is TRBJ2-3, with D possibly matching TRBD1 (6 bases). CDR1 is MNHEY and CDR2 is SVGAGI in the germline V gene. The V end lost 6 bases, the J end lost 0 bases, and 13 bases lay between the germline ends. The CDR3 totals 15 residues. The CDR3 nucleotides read TGTGCCAGCAGGGACAGCCCTCTAAGCACAGATACGCAGTATTTT. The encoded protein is CASRDSPLSTDTQYF.

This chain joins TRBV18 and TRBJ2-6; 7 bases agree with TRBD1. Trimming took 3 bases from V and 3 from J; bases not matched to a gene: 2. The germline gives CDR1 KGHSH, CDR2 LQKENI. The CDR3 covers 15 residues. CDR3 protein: CASSPTGVGANVLTF. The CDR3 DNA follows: TGTGCCAGCTCACCCACAGGGGTTGGGGCCAACGTCCTGACTTTC.

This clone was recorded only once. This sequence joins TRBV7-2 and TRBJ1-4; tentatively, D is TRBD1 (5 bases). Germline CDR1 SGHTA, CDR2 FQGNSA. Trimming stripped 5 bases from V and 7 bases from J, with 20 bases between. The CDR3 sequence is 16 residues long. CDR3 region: CASSPSARGGTEKLFF. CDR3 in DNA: TGTGCCAGCAGCCCCTCGGCCCGGGGCGGGACTGAAAAACTGTTTTTT. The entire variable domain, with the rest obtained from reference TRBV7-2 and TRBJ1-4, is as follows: GAGVSQSPSNKVTEKGKDVELRCDPISGHTALYWYRQSLGQGLEFLIYFQGNSAPDKSGLPSDRFSAERTGGSVSTLTIQRTQQEDSAVYLCASSPSARGGTEKLFFGSGTQLSVL.

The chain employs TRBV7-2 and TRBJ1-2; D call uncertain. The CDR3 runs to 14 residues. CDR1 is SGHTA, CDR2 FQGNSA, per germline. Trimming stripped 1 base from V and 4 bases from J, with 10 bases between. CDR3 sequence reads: CASSLDVASYGYTF. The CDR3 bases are TGTGCCAGCAGCTTAGACGTGGCTTCCTATGGCTACACCTTC.

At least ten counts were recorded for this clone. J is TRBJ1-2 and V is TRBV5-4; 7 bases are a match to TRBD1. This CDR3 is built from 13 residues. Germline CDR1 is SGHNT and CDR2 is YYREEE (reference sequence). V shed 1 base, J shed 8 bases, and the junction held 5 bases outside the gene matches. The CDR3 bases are TGTGCCAGCAGCTTGTTAACAGGGGAAGGCTACACCTTC. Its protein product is CASSLLTGEGYTF.

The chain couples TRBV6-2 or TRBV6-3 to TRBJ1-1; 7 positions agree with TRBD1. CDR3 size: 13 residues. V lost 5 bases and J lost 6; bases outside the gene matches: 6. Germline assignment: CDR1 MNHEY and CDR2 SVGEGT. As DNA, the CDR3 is TGTGCCAGCAGTCGACAGGGATCGGCTGAAGCTTTCTTT. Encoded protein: CASSRQGSAEAFF.

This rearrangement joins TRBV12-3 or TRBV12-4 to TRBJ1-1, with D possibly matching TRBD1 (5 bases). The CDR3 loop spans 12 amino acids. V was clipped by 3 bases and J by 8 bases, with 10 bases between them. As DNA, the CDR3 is TGTGCCAGCAGTTTTGGACACCCCGAAGCTTTCTTT. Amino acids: CASSFGHPEAFF.

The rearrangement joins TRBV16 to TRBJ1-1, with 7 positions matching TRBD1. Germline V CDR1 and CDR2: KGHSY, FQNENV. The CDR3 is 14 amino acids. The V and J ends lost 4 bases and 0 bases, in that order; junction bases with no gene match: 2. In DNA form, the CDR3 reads TGTGCCAGCAGCCCCGGGACAGTGAACACTGAAGCTTTCTTT. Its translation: CASSPGTVNTEAFF. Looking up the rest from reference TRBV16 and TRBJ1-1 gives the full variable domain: GEEVAQTPKHLVRGEGQKAKLYCAPIKGHSYVFWYQQVLKNEFKFLISFQNENVFDETGMPKERFSAKCLPNSPCSLEIQATKLEDSAVYFCASSPGTVNTEAFFGQGTRLTVV.

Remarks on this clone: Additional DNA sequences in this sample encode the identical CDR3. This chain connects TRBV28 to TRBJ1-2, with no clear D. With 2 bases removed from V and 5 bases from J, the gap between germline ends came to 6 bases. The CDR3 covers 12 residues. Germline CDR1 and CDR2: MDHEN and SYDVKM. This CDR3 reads CASSLRGYGYTF. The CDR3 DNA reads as TGTGCCAGCAGTTTACGGGGTTATGGCTACACCTTC.

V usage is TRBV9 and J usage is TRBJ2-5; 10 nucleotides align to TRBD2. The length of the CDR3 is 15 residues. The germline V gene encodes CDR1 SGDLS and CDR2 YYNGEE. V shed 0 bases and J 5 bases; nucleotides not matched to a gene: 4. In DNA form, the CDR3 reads TGTGCCAGCAGCGTAGGGACTAGCGGAGAGGAGACCCAGTACTTC. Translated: CASSVGTSGEETQYF.

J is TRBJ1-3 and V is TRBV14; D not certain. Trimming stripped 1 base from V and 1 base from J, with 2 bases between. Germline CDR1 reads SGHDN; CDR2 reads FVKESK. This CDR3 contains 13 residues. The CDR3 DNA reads TGTGCCAGCAGCCAAGCGTCTGGAAACACCATATATTTT. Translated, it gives CASSQASGNTIYF. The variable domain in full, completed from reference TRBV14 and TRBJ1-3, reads EAGVTQFPSHSVIEKGQTVTLRCDPISGHDNLYWYRRVMGKEIKFLLHFVKESKQDESGMPNNRFLAERTGGTYSTLKVQPAELEDSGVYFCASSQASGNTIYFGEGSWLTVV.

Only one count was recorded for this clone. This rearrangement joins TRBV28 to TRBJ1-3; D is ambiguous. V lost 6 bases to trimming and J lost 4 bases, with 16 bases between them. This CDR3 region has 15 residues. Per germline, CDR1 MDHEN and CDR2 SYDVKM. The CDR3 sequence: CASSRGPMRGNTIYF. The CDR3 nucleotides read TGTGCCAGCAGCCGCGGCCCGATGCGGGGAAACACCATATATTTT.

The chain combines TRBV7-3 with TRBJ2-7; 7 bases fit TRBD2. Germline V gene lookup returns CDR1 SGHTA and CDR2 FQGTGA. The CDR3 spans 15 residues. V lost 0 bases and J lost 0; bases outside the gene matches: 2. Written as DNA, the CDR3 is TGTGCCAGCAGCTTAACCCCTAGCGGCTCCTACGAGCAGTACTTC. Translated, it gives CASSLTPSGSYEQYF.

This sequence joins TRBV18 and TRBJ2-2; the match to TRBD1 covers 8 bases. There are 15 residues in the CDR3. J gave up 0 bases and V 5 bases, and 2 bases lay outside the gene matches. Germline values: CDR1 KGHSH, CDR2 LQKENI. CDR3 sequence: CASSKQGANTGELFF. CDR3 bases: TGTGCCAGCTCAAAACAGGGGGCGAACACCGGGGAGCTGTTTTTT.

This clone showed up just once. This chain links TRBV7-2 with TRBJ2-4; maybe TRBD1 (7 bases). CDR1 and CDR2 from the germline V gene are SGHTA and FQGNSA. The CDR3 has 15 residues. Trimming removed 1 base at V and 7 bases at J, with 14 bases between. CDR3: CASSLDGGGGNIQYF. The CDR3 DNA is TGTGCCAGCAGCTTAGACGGAGGGGGCGGGAACATTCAGTACTTC. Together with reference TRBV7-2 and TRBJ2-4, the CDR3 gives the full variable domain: GAGVSQSPSNKVTEKGKDVELRCDPISGHTALYWYRQSLGQGLEFLIYFQGNSAPDKSGLPSDRFSAERTGGSVSTLTIQRTQQEDSAVYLCASSLDGGGGNIQYFGAGTRLSVL.

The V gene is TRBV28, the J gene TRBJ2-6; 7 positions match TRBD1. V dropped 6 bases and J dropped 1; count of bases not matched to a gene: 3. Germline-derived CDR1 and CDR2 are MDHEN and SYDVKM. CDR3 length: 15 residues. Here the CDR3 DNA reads TGTGCCAGCAGGCGCAGGGGGTCTGGGGCCAACGTCCTGACTTTC. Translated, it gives CASRRRGSGANVLTF. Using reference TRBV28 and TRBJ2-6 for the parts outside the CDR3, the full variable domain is DVKVTQSSRYLVKRTGEKVFLECVQDMDHENMFWYRQDPGLGLRLIYFSYDVKMKEKGDIPEGYSVSREKKERFSLILESASTNQTSMYLCASRRRGSGANVLTFGAGSRLTVL.

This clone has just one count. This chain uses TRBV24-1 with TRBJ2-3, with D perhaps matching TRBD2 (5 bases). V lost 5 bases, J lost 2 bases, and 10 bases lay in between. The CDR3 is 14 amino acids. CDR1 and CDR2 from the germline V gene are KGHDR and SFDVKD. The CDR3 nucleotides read TGTGCCACCAGTGCGTCGAGGGTCACAGATACGCAGTATTTT. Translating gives CATSASRVTDTQYF.